This is a list of T cell receptor beta chains from one sample in a study of control samples from healthy donors and cancer patients. The data were produced by immunoSEQ multiplex PCR, yet TCRdb's version contains in-frame clones alone and is incomplete. Of tens of thousands of clones in the sample, roughly 83% are singletons; the top ten hold 47%. Input material: blood. The receptor source for this set is a man aged 55-75 years in good health. Both conserved end residues are part of each CDR3. D genes are given only for firm matches. Only part of the rows carry a size: once, few, many, or a class if the clone is expanded.

TRBJ2-5	TRBV7-2	NA	NA	TGTGCCAGCAGCTTATCCCAGGGACCGACAGAGACCCAGTACTTC	CASSLSQGPTETQYF
TRBJ1-2	TRBV3-1/TRBV3-2	NA	NA	TGTGCCAGCAGCGTCCGCCTACAGAATGGCTACACCTTC	CASSVRLQNGYTF
TRBJ1-1	TRBV14	NA	NA	TGTGCCAGCAGCCAAGGCCCCACAACCGAAGCTTTCTTT	CASSQGPTTEAFF
TRBJ2-3	TRBV6-1	NA	TRBD2	TGTGCCAGCAGTGAACTCGCGGGAGGGCCCTTAGATACGCAGTATTTT	CASSELAGGPLDTQYF
TRBJ2-7	TRBV3-1/TRBV3-2	NA	NA	TGTGCCAGCAGCGTCGGAGGGATCTCCTACGAGCAGTACTTC	CASSVGGISYEQYF
TRBJ1-1	TRBV10-1	NA	NA	TGCGCCAGCAGTGCCCTACCGGGCCCGGACACTGAAGCTTTCTTT	CASSALPGPDTEAFF
TRBJ2-6	TRBV30	NA	TRBD2	TGTGCCTGGAGTGATTTGGGGGGGGCTGGGGCCAACGTCCTGACTTTC	CAWSDLGGAGANVLTF
TRBJ2-7	TRBV30	NA	TRBD2	TGTGCCTGGAGTGTACGGGGAGGGCCTCGCGAGCAGTACTTC	CAWSVRGGPREQYF
TRBJ1-4	TRBV2	NA	NA	TGTGCCAGCACTGGAGGGGGGTTTTACGAAAAACTGTTTTTT	CASTGGGFYEKLFF
TRBJ2-5	TRBV27	NA	NA	TGTGCCAGCAGCATCAGTCGGGGAAAAGAGACCCAGTACTTC	CASSISRGKETQYF
TRBJ2-7	TRBV28	NA	NA	TGTGCCAGCTCACGGGCCTCCCCCCCTTACGAGCAGTACTTC	CASSRASPPYEQYF
TRBJ1-2	TRBV11-2	NA	NA	TGTGCCAGCAGCCTCAATAGGGAAAGCAATGGCTACACCTTC	CASSLNRESNGYTF
TRBJ1-4	TRBV9	NA	TRBD1	TGTGCCAGCAGCGTAAAAGCAGGGGGCAGCTCTGGCCTTAATGAAAAACTGTTTTTT	CASSVKAGGSSGLNEKLFF
TRBJ2-1	TRBV9	NA	NA	TGTGCCAGCAGCGGAACAACTAGTCCCGATGAGCAGTTCTTC	CASSGTTSPDEQFF
TRBJ1-3	TRBV5-1	few	TRBD1	TGCGCCAGCAGCTCCGTGGACAGGGGCGGTGGAAACACCATATATTTT	CASSSVDRGGGNTIYF
TRBJ2-1	TRBV5-1	NA	TRBD2	TGCGCCAGCAGCTTGGGAACTAGCGGGAGGAACAATGAGCAGTTCTTC	CASSLGTSGRNNEQFF
TRBJ2-5	TRBV5-1	NA	NA	TGCGCCAGCACCCTCCAGGAGACCCAGTACTTC	CASTLQETQYF
TRBJ2-1	TRBV7-2	NA	TRBD2	TGTGCCAGCAGCTTAGTCCCCCCGGCTAGCGGGGGGGCGAATGAGCAGTTCTTC	CASSLVPPASGGANEQFF
TRBJ2-3	TRBV18	NA	NA	TGTGCCAGCTCACCAGATAAGGGCCATCTAAATACGCAGTATTTT	CASSPDKGHLNTQYF
TRBJ1-3	TRBV6-6	NA	NA	TGTGCCAGCAGCCTCGGGGTCGGAAACACCATATATTTT	CASSLGVGNTIYF
TRBJ1-4	TRBV5-5	once	NA	TGTGCCAGCAGCTTCCGCCAAGACGGACGAATCAATGAAAAACTGTTTTTT	CASSFRQDGRINEKLFF
TRBJ2-7	TRBV3-1/TRBV3-2	NA	NA	TGTGCCAGCAGCCACAGGACGGGGGTTTACGAGCAGTACTTC	CASSHRTGVYEQYF
TRBJ2-5	TRBV10-2	NA	TRBD2	TGCGCCAGCACTCCCTTGGGGACTAGCATAAGAGAGACCCAGTACTTC	CASTPLGTSIRETQYF
TRBJ1-5	TRBV27	few	NA	TGTGCCAGCAGTTCCTGGGACGGGCGAAATCAGCCCCAGCATTTT	CASSSWDGRNQPQHF
TRBJ1-1	TRBV7-2	once	NA	TGTGCCAGCAGCTTTAGCGGGGGGACCCTCACTGAAGCTTTCTTT	CASSFSGGTLTEAFF
TRBJ2-7	TRBV7-2	once	NA	TGTGCCAGCAGCTTAGTCTACGAGCAGTACTTC	CASSLVYEQYF
TRBJ1-1	TRBV7-9	NA	TRBD1	TGTGCCAGCAGCTTAGGCGGACAGGGAGTGGGAGCTTTCTTT	CASSLGGQGVGAFF
TRBJ1-2	TRBV5-6	few	NA	TGTGCCAGCAGGAACGCGTACTATGGCTACACCTTC	CASRNAYYGYTF
TRBJ1-2	TRBV7-2	NA	NA	TGTGCCAGCAGTCCACAGGGACAATTAGGCTATGGCTACACCTTC	CASSPQGQLGYGYTF
TRBJ1-2	TRBV30	NA	NA	TGTGCCTGGAGTCCCCCGATGTTAGTGGCCTATAGCGGCTACACCTTC	CAWSPPMLVAYSGYTF
TRBJ1-3	TRBV6-6	NA	NA	TGTGCCAGCAACCTAGGAGGGGGAAGAAGAAACACCATATATTTT	CASNLGGGRRNTIYF
TRBJ1-5	TRBV19	once	NA	TGTGCCAGTAGTAGAGCAGGGGCTGGCAATCAGCCCCAGCATTTT	CASSRAGAGNQPQHF
TRBJ1-4	TRBV18	NA	NA	TGTGCCAGCTCACCACAAATAAATGAAAAACTGTTTTTT	CASSPQINEKLFF
TRBJ2-7	TRBV5-1	NA	NA	TGCGCCAGCAGCTCGGGACTCCTCTCCTACGAGCAGTACTTC	CASSSGLLSYEQYF
TRBJ1-6	TRBV6-2/TRBV6-3	NA	TRBD1	TGTGCCAGCAGTCGCGACAGGGGGAATTCACCCCTCCACTTT	CASSRDRGNSPLHF
TRBJ1-3	TRBV2	NA	TRBD1	TGTGCCAGCAGTGAACCGACGACAGGGTCCGGAAACACCATATATTTT	CASSEPTTGSGNTIYF
TRBJ1-2	TRBV28	NA	NA	TGTGCCAGCAGTTTAATTGATTCCGGCTACACCTTC	CASSLIDSGYTF
TRBJ1-2	TRBV18	NA	NA	TGTGCCAGCTCACCGGAGGGGAACTATGGCTACACCTTC	CASSPEGNYGYTF
TRBJ1-2	TRBV5-1	NA	NA	TGCGCCAGCAGCCCGACCCACTATGGCTACACCTTC	CASSPTHYGYTF
TRBJ1-6	TRBV28	NA	TRBD1	TGTGCCAGCAGTGGGGTGGACAGGGACGGAGCACCCCTCCACTTT	CASSGVDRDGAPLHF
TRBJ2-5	TRBV7-3	NA	TRBD2	TGTGCCAGCAGCTCTACTAGCGCGATCCAAGAGACCCAGTACTTC	CASSSTSAIQETQYF